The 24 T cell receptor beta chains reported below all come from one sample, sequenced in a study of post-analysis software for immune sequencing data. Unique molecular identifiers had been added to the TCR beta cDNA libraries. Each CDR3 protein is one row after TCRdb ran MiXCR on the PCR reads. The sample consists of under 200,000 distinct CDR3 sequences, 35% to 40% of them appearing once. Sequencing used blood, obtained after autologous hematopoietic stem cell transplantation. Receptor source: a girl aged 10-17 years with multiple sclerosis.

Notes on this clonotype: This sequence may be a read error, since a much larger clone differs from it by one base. DNA for the CDR3: TGCGCCAGCAGCCTGGATGGGGCTGGGGAAAAACTGTTTTTT. Protein product: CASSLDGAGEKLFF. The chain uses TRBV4-3 and TRBJ1-4; maybe TRBD1 (5 bases). This CDR3 spans 14 amino acids. Per the germline V gene, CDR1 is LGHNA and CDR2 is YSLEER. V was cut by 4 bases and J by 8 bases, with 14 bases left in between.

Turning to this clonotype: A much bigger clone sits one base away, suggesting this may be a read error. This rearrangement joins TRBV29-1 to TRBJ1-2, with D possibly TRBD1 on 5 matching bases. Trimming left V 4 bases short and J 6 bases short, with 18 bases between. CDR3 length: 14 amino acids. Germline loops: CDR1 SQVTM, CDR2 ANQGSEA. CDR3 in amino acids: CSVGDRGSWNGYTF. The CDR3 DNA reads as TGCAGCGTTGGGGACCGTGGCTCATGGAATGGCTACACCTTC.

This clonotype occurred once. This CDR3 is CASSPRSRNNEQFF. CDR3 DNA: TGTGCCAGCAGCCCCCGTTCCCGCAACAATGAGCAGTTCTTC. This sequence joins TRBV7-8 and TRBJ2-1, with D hard to call. Trimming took 5 bases from V and 5 from J, leaving 13 bases between them. The CDR3 contains 14 residues. Germline CDR1 is SGHVS and CDR2 is FQNEAQ.

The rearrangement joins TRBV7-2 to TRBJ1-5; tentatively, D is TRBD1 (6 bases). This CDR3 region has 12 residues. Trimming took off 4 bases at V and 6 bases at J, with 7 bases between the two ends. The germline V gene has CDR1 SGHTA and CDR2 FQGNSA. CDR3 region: CASSSRGQPQHF. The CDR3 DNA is TGTGCCAGCAGCTCCAGGGGTCAGCCCCAGCATTTT.

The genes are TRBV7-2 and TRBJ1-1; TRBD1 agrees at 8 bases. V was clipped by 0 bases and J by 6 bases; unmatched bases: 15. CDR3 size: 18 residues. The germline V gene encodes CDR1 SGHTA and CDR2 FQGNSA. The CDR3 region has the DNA TGTGCCAGCAGCTTAGCCTGGGACATACAGGGGGTGAGGGCTGAAGCTTTCTTT. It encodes CASSLAWDIQGVRAEAFF.

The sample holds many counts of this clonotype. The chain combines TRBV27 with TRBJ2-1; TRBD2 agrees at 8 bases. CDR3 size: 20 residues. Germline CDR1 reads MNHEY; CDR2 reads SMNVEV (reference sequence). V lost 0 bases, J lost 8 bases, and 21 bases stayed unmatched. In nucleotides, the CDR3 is TGTGCCAGCAGTTTATCCCTTGGGCTAGCGGGTGCCTACGGGCCAGATGAGCAGTTCTTC. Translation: CASSLSLGLAGAYGPDEQFF.

The CDR3 DNA sequence: TGCAGCGTGGGACAGTATCTCTACGAGCAGTACTTC. Protein sequence: CSVGQYLYEQYF. The chain combines TRBV29-1 with TRBJ2-7; 7 bases line up with TRBD1. The CDR3 length is 12 residues. J was trimmed by 3 bases and V by 6 bases; bases with no gene match: 5. CDR1 is SQVTM and CDR2 is ANQGSEA in the germline V gene.

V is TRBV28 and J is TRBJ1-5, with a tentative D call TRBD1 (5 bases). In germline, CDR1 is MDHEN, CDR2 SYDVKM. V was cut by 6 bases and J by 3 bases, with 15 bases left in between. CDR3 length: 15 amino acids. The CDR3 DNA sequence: TGTGCCAGCAGCCACCGCCCAGGGTCCAATCAGCCCCAGCATTTT. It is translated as CASSHRPGSNQPQHF.

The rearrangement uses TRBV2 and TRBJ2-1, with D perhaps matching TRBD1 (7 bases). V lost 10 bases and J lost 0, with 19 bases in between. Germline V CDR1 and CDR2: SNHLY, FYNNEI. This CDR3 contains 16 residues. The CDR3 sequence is CATEGAGRRSYNEQFF. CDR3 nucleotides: TGTGCCACCGAGGGGGCGGGACGGCGCTCCTACAATGAGCAGTTCTTC.

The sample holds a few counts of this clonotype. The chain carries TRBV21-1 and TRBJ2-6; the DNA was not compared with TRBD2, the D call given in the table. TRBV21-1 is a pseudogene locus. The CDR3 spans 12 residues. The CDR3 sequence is CASRTKGRVLTF. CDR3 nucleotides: TGTGCCAGCAGGACAAAGGGGAGGGTCCTGACTTTC.

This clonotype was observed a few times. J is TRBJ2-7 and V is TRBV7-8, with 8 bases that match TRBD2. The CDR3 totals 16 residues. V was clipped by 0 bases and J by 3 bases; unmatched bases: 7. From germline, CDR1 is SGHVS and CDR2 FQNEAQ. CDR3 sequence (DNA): TGTGCCAGCAGCTTAGCGTCACTAGCGGACAACTACGAGCAGTACTTC. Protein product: CASSLASLADNYEQYF.

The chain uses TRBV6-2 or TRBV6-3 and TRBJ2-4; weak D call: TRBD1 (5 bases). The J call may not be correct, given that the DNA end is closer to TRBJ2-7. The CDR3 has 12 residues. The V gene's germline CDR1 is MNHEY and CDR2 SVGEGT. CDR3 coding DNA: TGTGCCAGCAGTTTAAAGGGGTACGAGCAGTACTTC. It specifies CASSLKGYEQYF.

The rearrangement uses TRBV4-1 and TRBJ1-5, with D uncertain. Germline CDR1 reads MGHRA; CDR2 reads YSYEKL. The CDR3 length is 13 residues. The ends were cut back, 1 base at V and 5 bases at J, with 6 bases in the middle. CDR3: CASSQGGYQPQHF. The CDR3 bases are TGCGCCAGCAGCCAAGGGGGTTATCAGCCCCAGCATTTT.

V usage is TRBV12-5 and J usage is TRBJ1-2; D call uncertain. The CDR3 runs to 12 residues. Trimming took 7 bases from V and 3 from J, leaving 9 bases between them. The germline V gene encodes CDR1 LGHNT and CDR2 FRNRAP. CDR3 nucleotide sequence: TGTGCTAGTGCCCTAGACTACTATGGCTACACCTTC. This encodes CASALDYYGYTF.

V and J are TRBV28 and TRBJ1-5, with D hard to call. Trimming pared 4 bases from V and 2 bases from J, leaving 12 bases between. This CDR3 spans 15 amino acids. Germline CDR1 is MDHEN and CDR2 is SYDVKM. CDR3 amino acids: CASSSPTIGNQPQHF. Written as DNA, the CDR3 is TGTGCCAGCAGTTCTCCCACGATTGGCAATCAGCCCCAGCATTTT.

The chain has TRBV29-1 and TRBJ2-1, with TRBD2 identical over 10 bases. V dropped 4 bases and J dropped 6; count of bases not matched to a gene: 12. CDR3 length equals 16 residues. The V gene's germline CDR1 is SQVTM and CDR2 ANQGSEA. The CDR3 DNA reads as TGCAGCGTTGTTTACTATGAGCGGGAGGGCTGCAATGAGCAGTTCTTC. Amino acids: CSVVYYEREGCNEQFF.

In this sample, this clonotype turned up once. CDR3 protein: CASSQTTGSLSTDTQYF. Here the CDR3 DNA reads TGTGCCAGCAGCCAGACGACAGGGAGCCTTAGCACAGATACGCAGTATTTT. This sequence joins TRBV14 and TRBJ2-3; 7 bases line up with TRBD1. The CDR3 extends over 17 amino acids. The germline V gene has CDR1 SGHDN and CDR2 FVKESK. The V gene end was trimmed by 3 bases and the J gene end by 0 bases; junction bases not matched to a gene: 9.

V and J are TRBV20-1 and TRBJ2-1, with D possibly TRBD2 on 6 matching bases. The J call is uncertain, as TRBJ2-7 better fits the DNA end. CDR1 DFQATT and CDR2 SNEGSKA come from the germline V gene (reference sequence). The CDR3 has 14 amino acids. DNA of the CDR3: TGCAGTGCCAGCGGGCTCCCCTTCCTCCACGAGCAGTACTTC. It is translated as CSASGLPFLHEQYF.

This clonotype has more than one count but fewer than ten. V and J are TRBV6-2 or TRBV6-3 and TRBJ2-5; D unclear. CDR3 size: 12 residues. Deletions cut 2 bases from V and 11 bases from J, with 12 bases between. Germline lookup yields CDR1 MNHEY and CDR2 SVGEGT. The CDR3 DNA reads TGTGCCAGCAGTTACGTAAGGCCCAAGCAGTACTTC. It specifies CASSYVRPKQYF.

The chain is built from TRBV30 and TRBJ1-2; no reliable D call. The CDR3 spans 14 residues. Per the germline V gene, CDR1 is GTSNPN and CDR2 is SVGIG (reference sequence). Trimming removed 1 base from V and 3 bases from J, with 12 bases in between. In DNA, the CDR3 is TGTGCCTGGAGTGGGGCATCAACTTACTATGGCTACACCTTC. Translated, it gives CAWSGASTYYGYTF.

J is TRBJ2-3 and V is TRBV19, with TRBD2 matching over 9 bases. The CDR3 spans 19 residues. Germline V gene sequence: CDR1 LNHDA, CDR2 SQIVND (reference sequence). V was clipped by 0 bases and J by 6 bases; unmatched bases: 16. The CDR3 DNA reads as TGTGCCAGTAGTATAGATTCCCCCGGGACTAGCTGGGGTTGGGATACGCAGTATTTT. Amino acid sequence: CASSIDSPGTSWGWDTQYF.

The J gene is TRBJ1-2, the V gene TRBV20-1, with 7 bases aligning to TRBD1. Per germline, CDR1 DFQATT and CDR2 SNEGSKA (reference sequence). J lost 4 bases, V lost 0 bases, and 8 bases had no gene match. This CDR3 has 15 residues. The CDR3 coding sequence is TGCAGTGCTAGAGATCGGGACAGCGATCTCTATGGCTACACCTTC. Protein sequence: CSARDRDSDLYGYTF.

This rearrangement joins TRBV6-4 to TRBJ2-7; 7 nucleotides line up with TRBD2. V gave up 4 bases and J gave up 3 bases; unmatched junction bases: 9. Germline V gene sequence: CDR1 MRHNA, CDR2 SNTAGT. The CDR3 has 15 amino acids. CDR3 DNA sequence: TGTGCCAGCAGTGCCTCGACTAGCCCTTTCTACGAGCAGTACTTC. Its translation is CASSASTSPFYEQYF.

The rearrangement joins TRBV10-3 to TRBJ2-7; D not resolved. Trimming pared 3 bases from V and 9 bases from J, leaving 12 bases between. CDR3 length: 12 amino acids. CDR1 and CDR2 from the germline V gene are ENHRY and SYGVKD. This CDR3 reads CAISEDLKGQYF. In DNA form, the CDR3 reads TGTGCCATCAGTGAAGATTTGAAGGGGCAGTACTTC.